A single sample gave rise to the 29 T cell receptor beta chains below, sequenced in a study of T-cell memory formation after mild COVID-19. One entry per CDR3 protein, called by TCRdb with MiXCR from the 5' RACE reads. The sample contains hundreds of thousands of distinct CDR3 sequences, about 20% of which appear only once. The sequenced material came from PBMCs or a T cell subset sorted from them (not recorded which). These receptors were taken from an adult woman who had mild COVID-19 (a few samples of this study predate the infection). Cell type and time point are not known.

The V gene is TRBV5-1, the J gene TRBJ2-7; D is perhaps TRBD1 (6 bases). V lost 0 bases, J lost 1 base, and 11 bases lay in between. CDR1 SGHRS and CDR2 YFSETQ come from the germline V gene. The CDR3 extends over 15 amino acids. The CDR3 loop reads CASSLVDRPSYEQYF. DNA for the CDR3: TGCGCCAGCAGCTTGGTTGACAGGCCGTCCTACGAGCAGTACTTC.

The chain is built from TRBV10-3 and TRBJ2-1; 10 bases agree with TRBD1. V lost 10 bases and J lost 8; bases outside the gene matches: 5. Germline V lookup: CDR1 ENHRY, CDR2 SYGVKD. This CDR3 has 12 amino acids. As DNA, the CDR3 is TGTGCCACCGGACAGGGGGAGGATGAGCAGTTCTTC. Translating it yields CATGQGEDEQFF.

The V and J genes are TRBV29-1 and TRBJ1-1; 7 bases are a match to TRBD1. Germline trimming cut 7 bases from V and 5 bases from J; bases unmatched to any gene: 10. The CDR3 has 13 amino acids. Germline CDR1 SQVTM, CDR2 ANQGSEA. In DNA form, the CDR3 reads TGCAGCGGCAGGGGGGGGTTAGTAACTGAAGCTTTCTTT. It yields the protein CSGRGGLVTEAFF.

This clonotype has at least ten counts. CDR3 amino acids: CASQPQEGSTEAFF. The CDR3 nucleotides read TGCGCCAGCCAACCCCAGGAAGGGAGCACTGAAGCTTTCTTT. The V and J genes are TRBV5-1 and TRBJ1-1; D gene uncertain. This CDR3 comprises 14 residues. Germline values: CDR1 SGHRS, CDR2 YFSETQ. Deletions cut 7 bases from V and 4 bases from J, with 17 bases between.

The table lists this clonotype with a few counts. This chain joins TRBV7-3 and TRBJ2-1; 11 nucleotides align to TRBD2. Trimming at V came to 5 bases and at J to 2 bases, leaving 5 bases not matched to a gene. The CDR3 totals 16 residues. Germline V gene lookup returns CDR1 SGHTA and CDR2 FQGTGA. In DNA, the CDR3 is TGTGCCAGCAGCCAAGGGACTAGCGGAGCCTACAATGAGCAGTTCTTC. It yields the protein CASSQGTSGAYNEQFF.

The CDR3 nucleotides are TGTGCCAGCACGTGGGGGGCAGGAGATTACAATGAGCAGTTCTTC. Translating gives CASTWGAGDYNEQFF. The chain is built from TRBV7-6 and TRBJ2-1; D tentatively fits TRBD1 or TRBD2 (6 bases each). Germline values: CDR1 SGHVS, CDR2 FNYEAQ. The CDR3 sequence is 15 residues long. Trimming removed 7 bases from V and 4 bases from J, with 17 bases in between. Complete variable domain (other parts from reference TRBV7-6 and TRBJ2-1): GAGVSQSPRYKVTKRGQDVALRCDPISGHVSLYWYRQALGQGPEFLTYFNYEAQQDKSGLPNDRFSAERPEGSISTLTIQRTEQRDSAMYRCASTWGAGDYNEQFFGPGTRLTVL.

The chain links TRBV18 to TRBJ2-7; 9 bases fit TRBD1. With V trimmed by 1 base and J by 5 bases, 0 bases remained unmatched. There are 13 residues in the CDR3. Looked up from germline, CDR1 is KGHSH and CDR2 is LQKENI. The CDR3 sequence is CASSPRQGDEQYF. The CDR3 DNA is TGTGCCAGCTCACCACGACAGGGGGACGAGCAGTACTTC.

The table lists this clonotype with a few counts. The chain joins TRBV7-9 to TRBJ2-1; D perhaps matches TRBD2 (6 bases). This CDR3 has 11 amino acids. Germline V gene lookup returns CDR1 SEHNR and CDR2 FQNEAQ (reference sequence). V was shortened by 10 bases and J by 3 bases, with 7 bases between the two germline ends. This CDR3 is CATGDYNEQFF. CDR3 nucleotides: TGTGCCACGGGAGACTACAATGAGCAGTTCTTC. The full variable domain, completed using reference TRBV7-9 and TRBJ2-1, is DTGVSQNPRHKITKRGQNVTFRCDPISEHNRLYWYRQTLGQGPEFLTYFQNEAQLEKSRLLSDRFSAERPKGSFSTLEIQRTEQGDSAMYLCATGDYNEQFFGPGTRLTVL.

The chain recombines TRBV6-2 or TRBV6-3 with TRBJ2-1; 7 bases fit TRBD2. The length of the CDR3 is 17 residues. Germline values: CDR1 MNHEY, CDR2 SVGEGT. J was trimmed by 4 bases and V by 2 bases; bases with no gene match: 11. The CDR3 is CASSYHWTRRPYNEQFF. The CDR3 nucleotides read TGTGCCAGCAGTTACCATTGGACTAGAAGACCTTACAATGAGCAGTTCTTC.

This clonotype was counted a few times. The chain recombines TRBV12-3 or TRBV12-4 with TRBJ2-1; D unclear. Between the trimmed V and J ends, which lost 5 bases and 3 bases, there was a span of 14 bases. The CDR3 covers 15 residues. Here the CDR3 reads CASSIERARYNEQFF. For the CDR3, the DNA is TGTGCCAGCAGTATAGAACGGGCTCGCTACAATGAGCAGTTCTTC.

Details on this clonotype: One junction end disagrees with the germline gene, perhaps due to a read error. The chain links TRBV6-2 or TRBV6-3 to TRBJ2-7; 8 bases map to TRBD1. The CDR3 runs 15 residues. In germline, CDR1 is MNHEY, CDR2 SVGEGT. CDR3 sequence reads: CTSSPLRDRTYEQYF. CDR3 in DNA: TGTACCAGCAGTCCCCTCCGGGACAGGACCTACGAGCAGTACTTC.

The chain employs TRBV2 and TRBJ2-7; 9 nucleotides match TRBD1. Trimming at V came to 7 bases and at J to 4 bases, leaving 2 bases not matched to a gene. Germline V gives CDR1 SNHLY, CDR2 FYNNEI. The CDR3 spans 12 residues. The CDR3 DNA reads as TGTGCCAGCATGGGACAGGGTTACGAGCAGTACTTC. Its translation: CASMGQGYEQYF.

This clonotype was counted between two and nine times. The J gene is TRBJ1-1, the V gene TRBV7-9; no clear D. The CDR3 is 14 residues long. V was trimmed by 0 bases and J by 3 bases, leaving 8 bases between them. The germline gives CDR1 SEHNR, CDR2 FQNEAQ (reference sequence). CDR3 nucleotides: TGTGCCAGCAGCTTAGCCGGACCCCACACTGAAGCTTTCTTT. Its translation is CASSLAGPHTEAFF.

This rearrangement joins TRBV6-2 or TRBV6-3 to TRBJ1-1; D may be TRBD1 (5 bases). Trimming left V 7 bases short and J 1 base short, with 13 bases between. The CDR3 covers 14 residues. In germline, CDR1 is MNHEY, CDR2 SVGEGT. The CDR3 spells CASKTGATNTEAFF. CDR3 in DNA: TGTGCCAGCAAGACCGGGGCTACGAACACTGAAGCTTTCTTT.

This clonotype appeared a few times. The rearrangement links TRBV12-3 or TRBV12-4 to TRBJ2-7; the D gene is possibly TRBD2 (5 bases). The CDR3 runs 14 residues. The V end was cut by 3 bases, the J end by 3 bases, with 12 bases between. CDR3 loop: CASSFRRGYYEQYF. DNA of the CDR3: TGTGCCAGCAGTTTTAGGAGAGGGTACTACGAGCAGTACTTC.

This clonotype was recorded a few times. This sequence joins TRBV18 and TRBJ2-5; D could derive from TRBD1 or TRBD2 (5 bases each). Germline CDR1 is KGHSH and CDR2 is LQKENI. Trimming took off 2 bases at V and 1 base at J, with 8 bases between the two ends. This CDR3 is built from 14 residues. Here the CDR3 DNA reads TGTGCCAGCTCACCAACGGGGCCCCAAGAGACCCAGTACTTC. It translates to CASSPTGPQETQYF.

This rearrangement joins TRBV5-5 to TRBJ2-7; D is ambiguous. The CDR3 is 12 amino acids. V gave up 1 base and J gave up 6 bases, with 8 bases separating them. Per germline, CDR1 SGHKS and CDR2 YYEKEE (reference sequence). For the CDR3, the DNA is TGTGCCAGCAGCTTGTGGATCTCCGAGCAGTACTTC. The encoded protein is CASSLWISEQYF.

This clonotype came up a few times. This chain uses TRBV20-1 with TRBJ2-3; 14 positions match TRBD2. The germline CDR1 and CDR2 sequences are DFQATT and SNEGSKA (reference sequence). The V segment lost 3 bases and the J segment 3 bases; nucleotides outside the gene matches: 2. This CDR3 spans 15 amino acids. This chain's CDR3 is CSARTSGGATDTQYF. The CDR3 DNA reads as TGCAGTGCTAGGACTAGCGGGGGGGCAACAGATACGCAGTATTTT.

The chain couples TRBV5-1 to TRBJ2-1, with 13 bases lining up with TRBD2. With 3 bases clipped from V and 7 bases from J, the junction kept 10 bases outside the gene matches. Per the germline V gene, CDR1 is SGHRS and CDR2 is YFSETQ. This CDR3 has 17 amino acids. For the CDR3, the DNA is TGCGCCAGCAGCTGGACTAGCGGGAGCCCAACGGGGAATGAGCAGTTCTTC. It encodes CASSWTSGSPTGNEQFF. Variable domain in full (rest from reference TRBV5-1 and TRBJ2-1): KAGVTQTPRYLIKTRGQQVTLSCSPISGHRSVSWYQQTPGQGLQFLFEYFSETQRNKGNFPGRFSGRQFSNSRSEMNVSTLELGDSALYLCASSWTSGSPTGNEQFFGPGTRLTVL.

The sample holds a few counts of this clonotype. DNA of the CDR3: TGTGCCAGCAGTTTAGATTGGGTCACTGAAGCTTTCTTT. Translated: CASSLDWVTEAFF. V usage is TRBV12-3 or TRBV12-4 and J usage is TRBJ1-1; the D is unclear. The V end lost 1 base, the J end lost 4 bases, and 7 bases lay between the germline ends. CDR3 size: 13 residues.

In its sample, this clonotype was seen many times. This chain connects TRBV7-9 to TRBJ2-7; possibly TRBD1 for D (6 bases). The CDR3 has 14 amino acids. CDR1 is SEHNR, CDR2 FQNEAQ, per germline (reference sequence). Trimming took off 4 bases at V and 0 bases at J, with 10 bases between the two ends. The CDR3 is CASSYQGSSYEQYF. The CDR3 region has the DNA TGTGCCAGCAGCTATCAGGGGAGCTCCTACGAGCAGTACTTC.

The sample holds a few counts of this clonotype. The chain recombines TRBV29-1 with TRBJ1-1; possible D gene TRBD1, 5 bases. CDR1 and CDR2 (germline): SQVTM, ANQGSEA. The length of the CDR3 is 11 residues. Trimming removed 4 bases from V and 2 bases from J, with 5 bases in between. The chain's CDR3 is CSVGDNTEAFF. Written as DNA, the CDR3 is TGCAGCGTTGGGGACAACACTGAAGCTTTCTTT.

This clonotype was recorded at least ten times. J is TRBJ2-7 and V is TRBV7-2, with D possibly TRBD2 on 6 matching bases. This CDR3 is 15 amino acids long. Trimming stripped 1 base from V and 6 bases from J, with 16 bases between. Germline V gene lookup returns CDR1 SGHTA and CDR2 FQGNSA. The CDR3 coding sequence is TGTGCCAGCAGCTTAGATGGAGCTAGCGTTACCGAGCAGTACTTC. This encodes CASSLDGASVTEQYF.

This clonotype has at least ten counts. The chain uses TRBV20-1 and TRBJ1-6; D is uncertain. The CDR3 consists of 13 residues. CDR1 and CDR2 from the germline V gene are DFQATT and SNEGSKA (reference sequence). The V end was cut by 3 bases, the J end by 2 bases, with 5 bases between. The CDR3: CSARVTYNSPLHF. CDR3 DNA: TGCAGTGCTAGGGTAACCTATAATTCACCCCTCCACTTT.

This clonotype was recorded at least ten times. The junction shows a germline mismatch at one end, possibly a read error. CDR3 DNA sequence: TGTGCCAGCAGCTTGGTCGGAGGCGAGCAGTACTTC. Translated: CASSLVGGEQYF. V usage is TRBV5-1 and J usage is TRBJ2-7; perhaps TRBD2 as D (5 bases). CDR3 size: 12 residues. The germline gives CDR1 SGHRS, CDR2 YFSETQ. Full variable domain (rest looked up from reference TRBV5-1 and TRBJ2-7): KAGVTQTPRYLIKTRGQQVTLSCSPISGHRSVSWYQQTPGQGLQFLFEYFSETQRNKGNFPGRFSGRQFSNSRSEMNVSTLELGDSALYLCASSLVGGEQYFGPGTRLTVT.

Ten or more counts support this clonotype. J is TRBJ1-5 and V is TRBV30; no clear D gene. V lost 0 bases to trimming and J lost 4 bases, with 4 bases between them. Germline CDR1 and CDR2: GTSNPN and SVGIG (reference sequence). The CDR3 contains 12 residues. The CDR3 coding sequence is TGTGCCTGGAGTGTATGGAATCAGCCCCAGCATTTT. It yields the protein CAWSVWNQPQHF.

This chain joins TRBV6-2 or TRBV6-3 and TRBJ2-7, with D hard to call. The germline V and J ends were trimmed by 4 bases and 2 bases, with 12 bases remaining between them. The CDR3 contains 14 residues. Germline V CDR1 and CDR2: MNHEY, SVGEGT. The CDR3 nucleotides are TGTGCCAGCAGTTCACGGGCGGAGACCTACGAGCAGTACTTC. This translates into CASSSRAETYEQYF.

The rearrangement uses TRBV12-3 or TRBV12-4 and TRBJ2-3; TRBD1 matches at 7 bases. The V gene end was trimmed by 5 bases and the J gene end by 2 bases; junction bases not matched to a gene: 10. The CDR3 contains 16 residues. The CDR3 reads CASSRTGRGNTDTQYF. DNA for the CDR3: TGTGCCAGCAGTCGGACAGGAAGGGGTAACACAGATACGCAGTATTTT.

This clonotype was detected many times. The chain links TRBV7-2 to TRBJ1-6; 9 bases line up with TRBD1. The CDR3 consists of 14 residues. Unmatched junction bases numbered 4, after V lost 5 bases and J lost 8 bases. Germline CDR1 SGHTA, CDR2 FQGNSA. The CDR3 nucleotides are TGTGCCAGCAGCCCACGGACAGGGGATTCACCCCTCCACTTT. Translating gives CASSPRTGDSPLHF. Supplemented by reference TRBV7-2 and TRBJ1-6, the full variable domain reads GAGVSQSPSNKVTEKGKDVELRCDPISGHTALYWYRQSLGQGLEFLIYFQGNSAPDKSGLPSDRFSAERTGGSVSTLTIQRTQQEDSAVYLCASSPRTGDSPLHFGNGTRLTVT.